This T cell receptor (beta chain) was sequenced in a study of metastatic and nonmetastatic thyroid tumors. Study-level background: Peripheral blood and tumor or nodule samples from malignant and benign thyroid patients were compared. Whole-study results and caveats: The study reportedly found significantly higher TCR beta diversity in malignant thyroid tumors than benign nodules, in blood and tumor.

TCRdb re-called clones via MiXCR from the PCR reads. Of fewer than 40,000 clones in the sample, roughly 25% were seen once. Not a single patient had been given any form of treatment at any point before undergoing thyroid surgery. Per the germline V gene, CDR1 is SGHAT and CDR2 is FQNNGV. The CDR3 comprises 10 residues, both ends counted. As regards this clone: Its specificity is not known. Here the CDR3 omits its conserved ending phenylalanine or tryptophan, so a read error is the likely source. Because the CDR3's place on the DNA is in doubt, the DNA is left out and the CDR3 is given as listed by TCRdb.

The sample comprised blood. The receptor's source is a female donor with papillary thyroid cancer or a benign thyroid nodule (not recorded which). Some clones in this sample may be carry-over from other donors' samples. V gene TRBV11-2 combines with J gene TRBJ1-2; the tabulated D call, TRBD1, remains unverified against the DNA. The CDR3 here is CASSLYLDRV.